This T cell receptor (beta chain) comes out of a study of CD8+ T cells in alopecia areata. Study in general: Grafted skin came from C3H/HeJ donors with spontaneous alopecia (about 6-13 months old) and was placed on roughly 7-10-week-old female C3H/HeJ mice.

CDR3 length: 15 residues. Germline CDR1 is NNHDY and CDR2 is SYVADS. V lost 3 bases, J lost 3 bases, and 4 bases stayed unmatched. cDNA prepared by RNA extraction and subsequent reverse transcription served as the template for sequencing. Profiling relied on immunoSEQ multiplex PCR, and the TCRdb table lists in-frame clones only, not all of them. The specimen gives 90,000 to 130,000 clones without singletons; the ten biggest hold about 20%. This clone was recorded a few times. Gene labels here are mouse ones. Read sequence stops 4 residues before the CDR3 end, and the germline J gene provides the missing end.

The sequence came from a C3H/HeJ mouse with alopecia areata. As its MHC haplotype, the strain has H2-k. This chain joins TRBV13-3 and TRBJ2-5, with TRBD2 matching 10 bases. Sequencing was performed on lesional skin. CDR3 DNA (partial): TGTGCCAGCAGTGCATGGGACTGGGGACAAGAC. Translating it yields CASSAWDWGQD. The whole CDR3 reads CASSAWDWGQDTQYF.